What follows are 4 T cell receptor beta chains derived from one specimen sequenced in a study of low-dose radiotherapy and immunotherapy resistance in tumors. The time point is: after trial treatment. Regarding treatment: LDRT plus nivolumab, ipilimumab, low-dose cyclophosphamide and aspirin (RACIN trial). Covering alpha and beta chains, TRAV- and TRBV-specific primers were used for the first-strand cDNA. TCR amplification involved 20 PCR cycles with a constant-region primer and V-primer adapter. Each CDR3 protein is one row after TCRdb ran MiXCR on the reads. The sample lists around 80,000 distinct CDR3 sequences, around a sixth occurring once. The material sequenced was PBMCs, taken after low-dose radiotherapy plus immunotherapy. Every receptor here comes from a male donor with prostate cancer.

The table lists this clonotype with many counts. The chain couples TRBV19 to TRBJ2-3, with a possible D match to TRBD1 (6 bases). The germline V and J ends were trimmed by 6 bases and 0 bases, with 16 bases remaining between them. Germline V gene data show CDR1 as LNHDA and CDR2 as SQIVND (reference sequence). This CDR3 comprises 16 residues. This CDR3 reads CASSLRPQGSTDTQYF. CDR3 coding DNA: TGTGCCAGTAGCCTCCGGCCACAGGGAAGCACAGATACGCAGTATTTT.

There are a few counts of this clonotype. This chain joins TRBV19 and TRBJ1-5; D might be TRBD1 (5 bases). CDR3 length: 13 amino acids. V was trimmed by 5 bases and J by 4 bases, leaving 9 bases between them. Germline loops: CDR1 LNHDA, CDR2 SQIVND (reference sequence). CDR3 in amino acids: CASSRGLNQPQHF. DNA of the CDR3: TGTGCCAGTAGTCGGGGACTAAATCAGCCCCAGCATTTT.

This clonotype was recorded a few times. This rearrangement joins TRBV7-9 to TRBJ2-7; 12 nucleotides agree with TRBD2. The length of the CDR3 is 15 residues. With 3 bases clipped from V and 5 bases from J, the junction kept 5 bases outside the gene matches. The germline gives CDR1 SEHNR, CDR2 FQNEAQ (reference sequence). Here the CDR3 DNA reads TGTGCCAGCAGCTTTGGACTAGCGGGATTACACGAGCAGTACTTC. Translation gives CASSFGLAGLHEQYF.

By proportion, this clonotype is medium-sized (0.01 to 0.1%). The chain carries TRBV10-3 and TRBJ1-2; D remains unclear. The CDR3 loop spans 13 amino acids. Germline CDR1 ENHRY, CDR2 SYGVKD. V was pared by 0 bases and J by 5 bases, with 7 bases between. CDR3 coding DNA: TGTGCCATCAGTGAGTCGACGGATTATGGCTACACCTTC. Its protein is CAISESTDYGYTF.